This T cell receptor (beta chain) was profiled in a study of T cells in Graves' hyperthyroidism and ophthalmopathy. The CDR3 spans 13 residues. Germline CDR1 and CDR2: SGHKS and YYEKEE (reference sequence). Trimming cost V 2 bases and J 7 bases; bases outside gene matches: 3. The TCR beta CDR3 regions underwent amplification using RNA transcripts as the source. RT-PCR in the first round (using the HTBI primer set) targeted the TCR CDR3. Via MiXCR, TCRdb re-called the multiplex PCR reads, giving one row per CDR3 protein. The repertoire holds 560,000 or so distinct CDR3 sequences, with approximately 20% as singletons. This clonotype was observed at least ten times.

This chain links TRBV5-5 with TRBJ1-2, with 9 bases aligning to TRBD1. The clonotype comes from a man aged 40-49 years with Graves' ophthalmopathy. The sequenced material came from blood. In nucleotides, the CDR3 is TGTGCCAGCAGCTTTTGGACAGGGGTTGGCTACACCTTC. Protein product: CASSFWTGVGYTF.